These 14 T cell receptor beta chains originate from one sample sequenced in a study of shared clonotypes between healthy human individuals. Produced via immunoSEQ multiplex PCR; TCRdb's table is partial and in-frame only. Among a few million clones listed, around 92% were seen once. The sequencing input was naive CD4+ T cells from PBMCs. Subset here: CD45RA+ positively selected. These receptors were obtained from a man younger than 30 in good health. Some clones in this sample may be carry-over from other donors' samples.

Comments on this clone: Other DNA sequences in this sample translate to the same CDR3. This sequence joins TRBV18 and TRBJ1-3, with D maybe TRBD1 (5 bases). Trimming removed 4 bases at V and 2 bases at J, with 9 bases between. Germline lookup yields CDR1 KGHSH and CDR2 LQKENI. The CDR3 runs to 14 residues. The CDR3 DNA sequence: TGTGCCAGCTCACTCGGGACCCCTGGAAACACCATATATTTT. Amino acid sequence: CASSLGTPGNTIYF.

This chain uses TRBV6-5 with TRBJ1-2; 12 bases are a match to TRBD1. Per the germline V gene, CDR1 is MNHEY and CDR2 is SVGAGI. Trimming took 5 bases from V and 7 from J; bases not matched to a gene: 8. The CDR3 covers 15 residues. In DNA form, the CDR3 reads TGTGCCAGCAGTCCGGGGACAGGGGGCAGGAGTGGCTACACCTTC. Residues: CASSPGTGGRSGYTF.

This clone occurred a few times. CDR3 nucleotide sequence: TGTGCCAGCAGCCTCGGGCTAGGGGGAGAGACCCAGTACTTC. Encoded protein: CASSLGLGGETQYF. This chain joins TRBV6-6 and TRBJ2-5, with D perhaps TRBD1 (6 bases). V was cut by 6 bases and J by 4 bases, with 15 bases left in between. CDR1 is MNHNY, CDR2 SVGAGI, per germline (reference sequence). The CDR3 spans 14 residues.

The chain recombines TRBV5-6 with TRBJ2-2; 8 bases line up with TRBD1. V lost 0 bases and J lost 5; bases outside the gene matches: 9. From germline, CDR1 is SGHDT and CDR2 YYEEEE. The CDR3 is made up of 17 amino acids. The CDR3 nucleotides read TGTGCCAGCAGCTTGGTCGGTGGGCAGGGGGCAACCGGGGAGCTGTTTTTT. Protein sequence: CASSLVGGQGATGELFF.

The chain is built from TRBV11-3 and TRBJ2-1; D is uncertain. This CDR3 spans 13 amino acids. Germline lookup yields CDR1 SGHNT and CDR2 YENEEA. The ends were cut back, 1 base at V and 11 bases at J, with 12 bases in the middle. CDR3 region: CASSLATTRQQFF. The CDR3, as DNA: TGTGCCAGCAGCTTAGCCACCACCAGGCAGCAGTTCTTC.

The chain is built from TRBV5-4 and TRBJ2-7, with D unclear. V was pared by 0 bases and J by 2 bases, with 9 bases between. Germline V CDR1 and CDR2: SGHNT, YYREEE (reference sequence). This CDR3 has 14 residues. The CDR3 sequence is CASSLGTAAYEQYF. CDR3 DNA sequence: TGTGCCAGCAGCTTGGGGACGGCCGCCTACGAGCAGTACTTC.

Worth noting for this clone: At the DNA level, this CDR3 is encoded by other sequences in the same sample as well. The CDR3, as DNA: TGTGCCAGCAGCTTAGACAGCCTTCGTGAGACCCAGTACTTC. It codes for CASSLDSLRETQYF. V and J are TRBV5-4 and TRBJ2-5; a possible D gene is TRBD1 (5 bases). Germline values: CDR1 SGHNT, CDR2 YYREEE (reference sequence). Trimming removed 2 bases at V and 5 bases at J, with 13 bases between. The CDR3 has 14 amino acids.

A single count supports this clone. The DNA for the CDR3 is TGCGCCAGCAGCTTGGTAGCGGGAGGGGTGGATACGCAGTATTTT. As protein: CASSLVAGGVDTQYF. The chain combines TRBV5-1 with TRBJ2-3; 11 positions agree with TRBD2. This CDR3 has 15 amino acids. Per germline, CDR1 SGHRS and CDR2 YFSETQ. The junction had 3 bases not matched to a gene; V was cut back by 0 bases and J by 6 bases.

In its sample, this clone was seen a few times. This chain links TRBV11-2 with TRBJ1-1; the D is unclear. V was pared by 1 base and J by 5 bases, with 8 bases between. This CDR3 has 13 residues. Germline V gene lookup returns CDR1 SGHAT and CDR2 FQNNGV. The CDR3 coding sequence is TGTGCCAGCAGCTTAGCTTCGGGGACTGAAGCTTTCTTT. Protein product: CASSLASGTEAFF. Drawing the rest from reference TRBV11-2 and TRBJ1-1, the complete variable domain is EAGVAQSPRYKIIEKRQSVAFWCNPISGHATLYWYQQILGQGPKLLIQFQNNGVVDDSQLPKDRFSAERLKGVDSTLKIQPAKLEDSAVYLCASSLASGTEAFFGQGTRLTVV.

The V gene is TRBV7-9, the J gene TRBJ1-4; no reliable D call. This CDR3 has 16 amino acids. V dropped 4 bases and J dropped 4 bases, with 16 bases sitting between them. Germline assignment: CDR1 SEHNR and CDR2 FQNEAQ (reference sequence). CDR3 in amino acids: CASSSRESDGNEKLFF. CDR3 DNA sequence: TGTGCCAGCAGCTCACGGGAGTCAGACGGTAATGAAAAACTGTTTTTT.

The rearrangement links TRBV15 to TRBJ2-5, with D hard to call. This CDR3 spans 13 amino acids. Trimming removed 5 bases at V and 5 bases at J, with 12 bases between. Germline loops: CDR1 LNHNV, CDR2 YYDKDF (reference sequence). CDR3 nucleotide sequence: TGTGCCACCAGCTGGAACATCGGTGAGACCCAGTACTTC. Protein: CATSWNIGETQYF.

This sequence joins TRBV29-1 and TRBJ2-1; maybe TRBD2 (7 bases). The germline V gene has CDR1 SQVTM and CDR2 ANQGSEA. The CDR3 contains 13 residues. V was trimmed by 6 bases and J by 0 bases, leaving 9 bases between them. CDR3 amino acids: CSVAGASYNEQFF. In DNA, the CDR3 is TGCAGCGTCGCGGGGGCCTCCTACAATGAGCAGTTCTTC.

In this sample, this clone turned up once. CDR3 amino acids: CASSPPAAGYSYEQYF. CDR3 bases: TGTGCCAGCAGCCCGCCGGCGGCAGGGTACTCCTACGAGCAGTACTTC. The V call is TRBV28, the J call TRBJ2-7, with D maybe TRBD1 (5 bases). From germline, CDR1 is MDHEN and CDR2 SYDVKM. The CDR3 sequence is 16 residues long. The V and J ends lost 6 bases and 0 bases respectively, with 18 bases between them.

V and J are TRBV28 and TRBJ2-1; no firm D call. This CDR3 region has 19 residues. Germline-derived CDR1 and CDR2 are MDHEN and SYDVKM. V shed 2 bases and J shed 9 bases, with 29 bases lying between them. The CDR3 nucleotides read TGTGCCAGCAGTTTAAGGCCCCTAGTCATAAGGGTCCCAATAGGTGAGCAGTTCTTC. Translated: CASSLRPLVIRVPIGEQFF.